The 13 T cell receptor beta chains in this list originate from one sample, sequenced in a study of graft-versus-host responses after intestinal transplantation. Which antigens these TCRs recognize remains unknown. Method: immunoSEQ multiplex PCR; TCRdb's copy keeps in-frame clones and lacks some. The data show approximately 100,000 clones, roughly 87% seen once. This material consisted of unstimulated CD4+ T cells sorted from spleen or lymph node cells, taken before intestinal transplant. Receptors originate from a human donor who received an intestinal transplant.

CDR3 coding DNA: TGTGCCAGCAGTGAAGATACAAGCTCCTACAATGAGCAGTTCTTC. Translation: CASSEDTSSYNEQFF. The rearrangement uses TRBV6-1 and TRBJ2-1; no firm D call. Germline V CDR1 and CDR2: MNHNS, SASEGT. This CDR3 is 15 amino acids long. The V gene lost 1 base and the J gene lost 0 bases, with 7 bases spanning the gap.

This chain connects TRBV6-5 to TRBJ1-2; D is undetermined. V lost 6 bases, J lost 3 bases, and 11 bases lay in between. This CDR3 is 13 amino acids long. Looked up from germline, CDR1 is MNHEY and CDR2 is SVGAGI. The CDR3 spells CASRYAGHYGYTF. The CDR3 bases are TGTGCCAGCAGGTACGCCGGTCACTATGGCTACACCTTC.

The CDR3 loop is CASSLGGTRTYEQYF. CDR3 nucleotides: TGTGCCAGCAGCTTAGGTGGGACGCGGACCTACGAGCAGTACTTC. V and J are TRBV13 and TRBJ2-7; the D gene could be TRBD1 or TRBD2 (5 bases each). With 0 bases removed from V and 2 bases from J, the gap between germline ends came to 11 bases. There are 15 residues in the CDR3. Germline V gene data show CDR1 as PRHDT and CDR2 as FYEKMQ (reference sequence). Filled out from reference TRBV13 and TRBJ2-7, the complete variable domain reads AAGVIQSPRHLIKEKRETATLKCYPIPRHDTVYWYQQGPGQDPQFLISFYEKMQSDKGSIPDRFSAQQFSDYHSELNMSSLELGDSALYFCASSLGGTRTYEQYFGPGTRLTVT.

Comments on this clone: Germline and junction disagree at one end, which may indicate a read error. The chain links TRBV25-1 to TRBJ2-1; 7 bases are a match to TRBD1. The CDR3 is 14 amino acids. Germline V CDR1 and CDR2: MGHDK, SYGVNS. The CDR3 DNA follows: TGTGCCGGCAGTGCACAGGGGAGATACAATGAGCAGTTCTTC. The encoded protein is CAGSAQGRYNEQFF.

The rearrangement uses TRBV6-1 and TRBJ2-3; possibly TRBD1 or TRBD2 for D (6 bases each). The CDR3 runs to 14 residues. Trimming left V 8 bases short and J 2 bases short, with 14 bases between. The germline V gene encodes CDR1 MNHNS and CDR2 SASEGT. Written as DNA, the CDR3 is TGTGCCAGCGGGGGGCGGTCCCTCACAGATACGCAGTATTTT. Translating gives CASGGRSLTDTQYF.

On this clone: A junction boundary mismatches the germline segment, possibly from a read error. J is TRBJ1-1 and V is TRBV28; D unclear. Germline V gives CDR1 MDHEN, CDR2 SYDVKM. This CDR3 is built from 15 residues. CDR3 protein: CASSDGRRLNTKAFF. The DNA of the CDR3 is TGTGCCAGCAGTGATGGCAGGCGCCTGAACACTAAAGCTTTCTTT.

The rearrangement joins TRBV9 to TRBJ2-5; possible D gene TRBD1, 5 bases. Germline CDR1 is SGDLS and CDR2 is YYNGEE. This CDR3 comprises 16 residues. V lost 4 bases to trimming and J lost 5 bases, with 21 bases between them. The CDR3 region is CASSKGVRTLGETQYF. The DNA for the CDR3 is TGTGCCAGCAGCAAAGGAGTGAGGACACTCGGCGAGACCCAGTACTTC.

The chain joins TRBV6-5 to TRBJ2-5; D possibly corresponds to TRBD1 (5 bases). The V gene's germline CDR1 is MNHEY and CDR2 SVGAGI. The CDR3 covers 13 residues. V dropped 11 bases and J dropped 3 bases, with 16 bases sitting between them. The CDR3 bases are TGTGCCTGCAAAAGGCAGGGTGAAGAGACCCAGTACTTC. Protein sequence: CACKRQGEETQYF.

CDR3 sequence: CASSLGQGSHNEQFF. The CDR3 DNA is TGCGCCAGCAGCCTGGGACAGGGGTCTCACAATGAGCAGTTCTTC. The chain is built from TRBV5-1 and TRBJ2-1; 10 bases agree with TRBD1. V shed 4 bases and J 5 bases; nucleotides not matched to a gene: 6. Looked up from germline, CDR1 is SGHRS and CDR2 is YFSETQ. This CDR3 region has 15 residues.

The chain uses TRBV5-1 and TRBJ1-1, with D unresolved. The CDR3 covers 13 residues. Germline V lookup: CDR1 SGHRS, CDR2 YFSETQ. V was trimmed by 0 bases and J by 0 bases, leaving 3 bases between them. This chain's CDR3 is CASSLDVNTEAFF. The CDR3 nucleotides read TGCGCCAGCAGCTTGGATGTGAACACTGAAGCTTTCTTT.

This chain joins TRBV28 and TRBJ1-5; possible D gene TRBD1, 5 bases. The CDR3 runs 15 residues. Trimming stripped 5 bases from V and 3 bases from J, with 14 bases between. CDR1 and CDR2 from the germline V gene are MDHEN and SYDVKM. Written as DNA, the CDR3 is TGTGCCAGCAGTGTAATCGGACAAAACAATCAGCCCCAGCATTTT. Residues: CASSVIGQNNQPQHF.

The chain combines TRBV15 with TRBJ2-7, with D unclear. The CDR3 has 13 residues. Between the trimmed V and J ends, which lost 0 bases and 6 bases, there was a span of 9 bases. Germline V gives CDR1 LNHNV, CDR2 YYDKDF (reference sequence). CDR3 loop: CATSRDRRLEQYF. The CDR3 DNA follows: TGTGCCACCAGCAGAGACCGACGCCTCGAGCAGTACTTC.

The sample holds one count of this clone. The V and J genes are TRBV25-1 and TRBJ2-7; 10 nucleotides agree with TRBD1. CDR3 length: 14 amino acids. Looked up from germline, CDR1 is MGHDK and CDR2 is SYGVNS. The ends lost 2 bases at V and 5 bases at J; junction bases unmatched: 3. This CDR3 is CASSERTGGHEQYF. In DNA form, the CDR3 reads TGTGCCAGCAGTGAAAGGACAGGGGGTCACGAGCAGTACTTC.